This TCR beta chain was documented in a study of a mutant IDH1 vaccine in newly diagnosed glioma. About the research overall: Patients arrived already treated with radiotherapy, temozolomide, or both, most having had both.

The CDR3 sequence is 12 residues long. Trimming cost V 8 bases and J 7 bases, with 17 bases left between them. Germline CDR1 is SQVTM and CDR2 is ANQGSEA. Measured with immunoSEQ multiplex PCR; TCRdb has only the in-frame clones, and not every one. The profile covers tens of thousands of clones, with about 81% appearing a single time and around 8.4% taken by the ten largest. Note on this clone: Its antigen is unknown.

As to time point: week 23, last vaccination. A 20-mer mutant IDH1 peptide at 300 ug was injected subcutaneously with topical imiquimod. The chain uses TRBV29-1 and TRBJ1-1; D might be TRBD1 (5 bases). Sample: PBMCs, taken from a glioma patient whose treatment included an IDH1 peptide vaccine. The receptor was derived from a woman aged 40 to 50 with glioma. Some clones in this sample may be carry-over from other donors' samples. CDR3 residues: CSILPMGVEAFF. As DNA, the CDR3 is TGCAGCATCCTCCCTATGGGGGTTGAAGCTTTCTTT.